The 12 T cell receptor beta chains reported below all come from one sample, sequenced in a study of response to subunit inactivated influenza vaccine. TCRdb called the RT-PCR reads again in MiXCR, with one record for every CDR3 protein. Among hundreds of thousands of distinct CDR3 sequences listed, approximately 15% were seen once. The material sequenced was CD4+ T cells sorted from PBMCs, taken around 25 months after vaccination. The receptor set was obtained from a man aged 50-75 years who received an inactivated influenza vaccine.

This clonotype was detected only a few times. This sequence joins TRBV12-3 or TRBV12-4 and TRBJ2-1, with 10 positions matching TRBD2. The V segment lost 4 bases and the J segment 9 bases; nucleotides outside the gene matches: 6. The CDR3 spans 14 residues. In DNA, the CDR3 is TGTGCCAGCAGTTCCACTAGCGGGATAGGTGAGCAGTTCTTC. It is translated as CASSSTSGIGEQFF.

This clonotype has a count of ten or more. The chain couples TRBV5-1 to TRBJ2-5; a weak D match, TRBD2 (5 bases). The CDR3 has 15 residues. Trimming left V 2 bases short and J 3 bases short, with 14 bases between. Germline V lookup: CDR1 SGHRS, CDR2 YFSETQ. The CDR3 DNA reads TGCGCCAGCAGCTTAAGAGGGTACCGGGAAGAGACCCAGTACTTC. Translation gives CASSLRGYREETQYF.

The rearrangement uses TRBV7-2 and TRBJ2-7; D unclear. Trimming left V 5 bases short and J 6 bases short, with 11 bases between. The CDR3 runs to 12 residues. CDR1 SGHTA and CDR2 FQGNSA come from the germline V gene. The CDR3: CASSPDLTEQYF. The CDR3 bases are TGTGCCAGCAGCCCGGACCTAACCGAGCAGTACTTC. Full variable domain (outside the CDR3, taken from reference TRBV7-2 and TRBJ2-7): GAGVSQSPSNKVTEKGKDVELRCDPISGHTALYWYRQSLGQGLEFLIYFQGNSAPDKSGLPSDRFSAERTGGSVSTLTIQRTQQEDSAVYLCASSPDLTEQYFGPGTRLTVT.

This rearrangement joins TRBV6-2 or TRBV6-3 to TRBJ1-2, with D tentatively TRBD1 (6 bases). Germline CDR1 reads MNHEY; CDR2 reads SVGEGT. The CDR3 covers 12 residues. V lost 6 bases, J lost 9 bases, and 14 bases lay in between. For the CDR3, the DNA is TGTGCCAGCAGGATGGGGGGCGGGAGCTACACCTTC. It is translated as CASRMGGGSYTF.

V usage is TRBV11-2 and J usage is TRBJ1-6; 9 bases align to TRBD1. The CDR3 runs 18 residues. Germline-derived CDR1 and CDR2 are SGHAT and FQNNGV. V dropped 5 bases and J dropped 0; count of bases not matched to a gene: 8. The CDR3 protein is CASSRDRARSSYNSPLHF. As DNA, the CDR3 is TGTGCCAGCAGCCGGGACAGGGCCCGGAGCTCCTATAATTCACCCCTCCACTTT.

The table lists this clonotype with a few counts. The V call is TRBV20-1, the J call TRBJ2-5; D is uncertain. The CDR3 is 11 amino acids. Germline CDR1 and CDR2: DFQATT and SNEGSKA (reference sequence). The chain's CDR3 is CRDPTPETQYF. The CDR3 DNA is TGCAGGGACCCAACCCCGGAGACCCAGTACTTC.

The chain carries TRBV9 and TRBJ2-3; possibly TRBD1 for D (5 bases). V was clipped by 1 base and J by 4 bases, with 10 bases between them. There are 14 residues in the CDR3. CDR1 and CDR2 from the germline V gene are SGDLS and YYNGEE. The CDR3 loop reads CASSVNRNPDTQYF. The DNA of the CDR3 is TGTGCCAGCAGCGTAAACAGGAACCCAGATACGCAGTATTTT.

This clonotype was seen a few times. The rearrangement links TRBV20-1 to TRBJ1-5, with no clear D. V was cut by 3 bases and J by 4 bases, with 10 bases left in between. The V gene's germline CDR1 is DFQATT and CDR2 SNEGSKA (reference sequence). The CDR3 runs 13 residues. The CDR3 DNA is TGCAGTGCTAGCTTGGAGAGTAATCAGCCCCAGCATTTT. Translation: CSASLESNQPQHF.

This clonotype was detected only a few times. The CDR3 coding sequence is TGTGCCACCAGTGAACCGACAGGGGGATTAGAGGAGACCCAGTACTTC. It yields the protein CATSEPTGGLEETQYF. V gene TRBV24-1 combines with J gene TRBJ2-5; TRBD1 agrees at 9 bases. The CDR3 consists of 16 residues. Germline CDR1 KGHDR, CDR2 SFDVKD. The ends lost 4 bases at V and 5 bases at J; junction bases unmatched: 10.

With respect to this clonotype: One end of the junction varies from germline; a read error may be responsible. V gene TRBV6-1 combines with J gene TRBJ2-2, with D unresolved. In germline, CDR1 is MNHNS, CDR2 SASEGT. This CDR3 region has 14 residues. The CDR3 sequence is CAGSVRWDTGELFF. The CDR3 DNA sequence: TGTGCCGGCAGTGTAAGGTGGGACACCGGGGAGCTGTTTTTT.

This chain links TRBV7-2 with TRBJ2-1, with 7 bases identical to TRBD2. The germline V gene has CDR1 SGHTA and CDR2 FQGNSA. The CDR3 has 14 amino acids. V was clipped by 2 bases and J by 7 bases; unmatched bases: 5. The CDR3 nucleotides read TGTGCCAGCAGCTTATCGACCGGGAGGAATGAGCAGTTCTTC. Protein product: CASSLSTGRNEQFF.

The table lists this clonotype with a few counts. The chain joins TRBV6-1 to TRBJ1-5; D call uncertain. The V and J ends lost 6 bases and 0 bases respectively, with 12 bases between them. The germline V gene has CDR1 MNHNS and CDR2 SASEGT. This CDR3 has 15 amino acids. The CDR3 nucleotides are TGTGCCAGCAGCAGATTTAAGATTAGCAATCAGCCCCAGCATTTT. Encoded protein: CASSRFKISNQPQHF.